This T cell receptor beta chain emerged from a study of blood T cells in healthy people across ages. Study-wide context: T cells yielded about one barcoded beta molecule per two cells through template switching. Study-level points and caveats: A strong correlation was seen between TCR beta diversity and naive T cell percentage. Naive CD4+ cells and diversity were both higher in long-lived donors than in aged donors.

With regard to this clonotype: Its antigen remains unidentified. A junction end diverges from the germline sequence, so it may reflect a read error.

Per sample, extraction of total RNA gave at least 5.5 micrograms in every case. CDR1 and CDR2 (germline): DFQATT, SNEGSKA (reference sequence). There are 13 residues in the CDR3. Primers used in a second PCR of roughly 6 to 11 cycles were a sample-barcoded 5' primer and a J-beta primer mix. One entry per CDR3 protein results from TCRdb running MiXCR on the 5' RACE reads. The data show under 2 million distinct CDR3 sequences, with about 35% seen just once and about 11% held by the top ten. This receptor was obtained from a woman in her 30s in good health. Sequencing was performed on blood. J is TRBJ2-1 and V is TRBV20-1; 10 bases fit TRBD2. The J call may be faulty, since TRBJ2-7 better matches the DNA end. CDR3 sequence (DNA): TGCAGAGCTAGCGGGAGAAGCTACAATGAGCAGTACTTC. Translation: CRASGRSYNEQYF.